This T cell receptor (beta chain) was documented in a study of blood T cells in healthy people across ages (dated by TCRdb to 2013 to 2016). With regard to the full study: Template switching captured roughly one uniquely barcoded TCR beta cDNA molecule per two T cells in model experiments. The study measured age-related changes in TCR beta repertoire diversity using deep sequencing normalized with unique cDNA molecular identifiers. The donors were divided into four age groups: young (average around 16 years), middle-aged (over 35), aged (about 61) and long-lived (about 84). Donors of different ages were randomly distributed across sequencing lanes to avoid experimental bias. Two additional independent replicas of 1 million unique cDNA reads from the same blood draw were analyzed for two donors (one aged 18 to 30 and one aged 80 or older).

Comments on this clonotype: What this receptor recognizes is not known. Base qualities are missing; no much larger clone stands one base away.

Beyond this particular receptor, the publication reports: A strong correlation was found between observed TCR beta diversity and the percentage of naive T cells measured by flow cytometry. Estimates of total diversity from one million sequenced T cells were regarded as lower bounds and underestimates. Conclusive comparison of naive and antigen-experienced compartments was prevented by the profiling of bulk unsorted PBMCs. As age increased, observed TCR beta diversity per million T cells dropped in a roughly linear way, and a significant reduction was already evident by age roughly 40. Because donor CMV infection status was unknown, age-related changes in expanded clonotypes were potentially confounded. Compared with the aged group, the long-lived group had more naive CD4+ T cells, fewer expanded clones and increased TCR diversity, suggesting age selection.

Preparation of the library involved 5' RACE. These reads were obtained on an Illumina HiSeq 2500. A second PCR of roughly 6 to 11 cycles was performed with a sample-barcoded 5' primer and a J-beta primer mix. Each TCR beta cDNA molecule received a unique molecular identifier from a template-switch 5' adaptor carrying 12 random nucleotides. Each sample yielded at least 2.5 million CDR3-containing paired-end reads. First-strand cDNA was synthesized from all RNA with the Mint cDNA synthesis kit, primed by a TRBC-specific oligonucleotide. All cDNA was treated with uracil-DNA glycosylase and then went through a first 18-cycle PCR with the universal primers M1SS and BC2_uni_R. The authors processed their data as follows. Each sample was normalized by randomly selecting 1 million high-quality reads, each carrying a distinct molecular identifier. Instead of being binned into consensus sequences, reads that shared molecular identifiers were thrown out. MiTCR, run with a Q25 quality threshold and the strictest error-elimination algorithm, handled CDR3 identification, clonotype clustering and error correction. A nonparametric unseen species model with Euler transformation was used to estimate lower-bound total TCR beta diversity. Starting from the raw public reads, TCRdb applied fastp trimming at Q25, assembled clones with MiXCR and retained in-frame beta chains. For every CDR3 protein sequence, its rows merge into one entry that carries the most common genes and DNA. The V and J calls and clone size come from TCRdb's table, not from the authors' own analysis. Counted in this sample were around 800,000 distinct CDR3 sequences; roughly 50% of them appeared once. The top ten constitute about 42% of the sample.

CDR1 and CDR2 were assigned from the germline V gene (reference sequence) as LNHNV and YYDKDF. From the cysteine up to the phenylalanine, the CDR3 has a length of 12 residues. The only DNA kept is the CDR3, 36 bases in frame from the first base. Deletion took 0 bases off V and 6 bases off J, with a span of 6 bases between the germline ends. Systemically healthy Caucasian individuals from Russia, over 30 in total and aged 6 to 90 years, were included as donors. Around 10 milliliters of peripheral blood were drawn from each donor into EDTA-treated Vacutainer tubes. PBMCs were isolated by Ficoll-Paque density-gradient centrifugation, with at least 6.5 million obtained per sample. Trizol reagent was used to extract total RNA from PBMCs, with at least 5 micrograms per sample. For every donor, flow cytometry on a PBMC aliquot measured the percentage of naive CD45RAhigh/CD27high T cells.

Recombination joined TRBV15 with TRBJ2-7; too little of a D gene remains to name it. This receptor was identified in a man at least 80 years old in good health. The sample was blood. The DNA reads as follows: TGTGCCACCAGCAGAGACCGCGGCGAGCAGTACTTC. The resulting protein is CATSRDRGEQYF.